The subject of this entry is one T cell receptor beta chain. The target antigen is unknown. At the DNA level, this CDR3 is encoded by other sequences in the same sample as well. The CDR3 length is 14 residues. The junction had 7 bases not matched to a gene; V was cut back by 5 bases and J by 4 bases. Looked up from germline, CDR1 is SGHRS and CDR2 is YFSETQ. These data come from a study of cytomegalovirus exposure and HLA in healthy donors. Points from the study as a whole: The study labeled around 160 TCR beta chains cytomegalovirus-associated. A later analysis associated approximately 17,000 TCR beta sequences with HLA alleles at a 0.05 false discovery rate. Presence/absence analyses assumed roughly uniform sequencing depth across donors.

PCR involved 60 Vbeta and 13 Jbeta primers. Clones were sequenced by immunoSEQ multiplex PCR, and TCRdb holds only the in-frame ones, with some missing. This sample has fewer than 200,000 clones, with 75% to 80% found just once. This TCR was sampled from a female donor in good health and CMV-seronegative. The sequencing input was PBMCs. The chain recombines TRBV5-1 with TRBJ2-5; 8 bases are a match to TRBD2. CDR3 nucleotide sequence: TGCGCCAGCAGTCCGGGAGGGCCCGGAGAGACCCAGTACTTC. Translated: CASSPGGPGETQYF.